This paragraph covers one TCR beta chain sequence. The antigen remains undetermined. This may arise from a read error, as a much more abundant clone is one base away. The data are from a study of tumor and adjacent non-tumor tissue in lung cancer. Study in general: Patients comprised about a dozen adenocarcinoma, 2 squamous cell carcinoma and 1 small cell lung cancer. The patients, approximately nine men and 4 or 5 women, were about 31 to 80 with stage I to III disease. Study observations and caveats: Normal lung showed higher cumulative top 100 clone frequency than tumor.

No cell sorting was done before RNA was extracted from the tissue. TCRbeta libraries were built with three rounds of nested PCR, modified from ARM-PCR. MiXCR, applied by TCRdb to the multiplex PCR reads, yields one record per CDR3 protein. The sample has 120,000 or so distinct CDR3 sequences, 84% seen once. Trimming left V 3 bases short and J 6 bases short, with 7 bases between. Germline V CDR1 and CDR2: DFQATT, SNEGSKA (reference sequence). The CDR3 is made up of 11 amino acids. The TCR originated in a man aged 65-85 years with non-small cell lung cancer. The sequenced sample consisted of lung tumor tissue. The chain uses TRBV20-1 and TRBJ2-3; D ambiguous. CDR3 sequence: CSASHSDTQYF. CDR3 coding DNA: TGCAGTGCTAGCCACTCTGATACGCAGTATTTT.